These T cell receptor beta chains were read from a single sample in a study of blood T cells in healthy people across ages. TCRdb redid the calling of the 5' RACE reads with MiXCR, one entry per CDR3 protein. Counted here are fewer than 2,000,000 distinct CDR3 sequences, roughly 32% occurring once; the ten biggest clones make up around 11%. What was sequenced was blood. The source is a woman younger than 45 in good health. Both conserved end residues are part of each CDR3. The order of the fields is CDR3 protein, CDR3 DNA, clone size, J gene, V gene, D gene. A D gene is named only where the DNA matches it firmly. Where a row states a size, it is once, few, many or the class of an expanded clone; other rows omit it.

CATRRGLAYEQYF	TGTGCCACTCGCCGGGGTCTCGCCTACGAGCAGTACTTC	few	TRBJ2-7	TRBV28	-
CASRGAISYEQYF	TGTGCCAGCCGGGGTGCTATCTCCTACGAGCAGTACTTC	few	TRBJ2-7	TRBV28	-
CASSPLGVSGGSPYNEQFF	TGCGCCAGCAGCCCCCTCGGGGTTAGCGGGGGCTCGCCCTACAATGAGCAGTTCTTC	once	TRBJ2-1	TRBV4-1	TRBD2
CASSQHGGYSYNEQFF	TGTGCCAGCAGCCAACACGGGGGGTACTCCTACAATGAGCAGTTCTTC	few	TRBJ2-1	TRBV3-1	TRBD2
CASSPQGGGNMYEQYF	TGTGCCAGCAGCCCCCAAGGGGGCGGGAACATGTACGAGCAGTACTTC	-	TRBJ2-7	TRBV9	-
CASGQGMAYEQYF	TGTGCCAGTGGACAGGGTATGGCCTACGAGCAGTACTTC	-	TRBJ2-7	TRBV6-5	TRBD1
CASSSRRDYNQPQHF	TGTGCCAGCAGTTCTCGCCGGGACTACAATCAGCCCCAGCATTTT	-	TRBJ1-5	TRBV13	-
CASSPGRDRLYEQYF	TGTGCCAGCTCACCGGGAAGAGACAGGCTCTACGAGCAGTACTTC	-	TRBJ2-7	TRBV18	-
CASSLRPPSAGHEQFF	TGTGCCAGCAGCTTAAGGCCCCCCTCCGCGGGGCATGAGCAGTTCTTC	few	TRBJ2-1	TRBV7-2	-
CVSSLTSGSFSYEQYF	TGTGTCAGCAGCTTGACTAGCGGTAGCTTCTCCTACGAGCAGTACTTC	-	TRBJ2-7	TRBV7-9	TRBD2
CASRARVTGELFF	TGTGCCAGCAGGGCCCGAGTGACCGGGGAGCTGTTTTTT	few	TRBJ2-2	TRBV5-6	-
CASREYRAEPLQTVRTQYF	TGTGCCAGCAGAGAATATCGGGCGGAACCCCTGCAGACTGTGAGAACGCAGTATTTT	-	TRBJ2-3	TRBV21-1	-
CASSDQRSGAGEKLFF	TGTGCCAGCAGTGATCAAAGATCGGGGGCCGGTGAAAAGCTGTTTTTT	-	TRBJ1-4	TRBV6-1	-
CASGRGTESNQPQHF	TGCGCCAGCGGACGCGGGACGGAGAGCAATCAGCCCCAGCATTTT	-	TRBJ1-5	TRBV10-2	-
CASSITSTDTQYF	TGTGCCAGCAGCATCACTAGCACAGATACGCAGTATTTT	many	TRBJ2-3	TRBV7-3	-
CASSTGGQLSFTDTQYF	TGTGCCAGCAGCACTGGGGGACAACTTTCTTTCACAGATACGCAGTATTTT	-	TRBJ2-3	TRBV27	-
CSARRADPTDTQYF	TGCAGCGCCCGCAGGGCAGACCCCACAGATACGCAGTATTTT	-	TRBJ2-3	TRBV29-1	-
CANSARDRASYEQYF	TGTGCCAACAGTGCCCGGGACAGGGCATCCTACGAGCAGTACTTC	-	TRBJ2-7	TRBV2	TRBD1
CASSQKIGAAGEQYF	TGTGCCAGCAGCCAAAAGATAGGGGCAGCGGGGGAGCAGTACTTC	few	TRBJ2-7	TRBV4-2	TRBD2
CASSLGLSGPGELFF	TGCGCCAGCAGCTTGGGCCTTTCAGGTCCCGGGGAGCTGTTTTTT	-	TRBJ2-2	TRBV5-1	-
CASRAGGPNEQYF	TGTGCCAGCAGGGCGGGGGGGCCCAACGAGCAGTACTTC	-	TRBJ2-7	TRBV2	TRBD2
CASSLGAGAQYF	TGTGCCAGCAGCTTGGGGGCGGGAGCCCAGTACTTC	once	TRBJ2-5	TRBV5-6	TRBD2